This TCR beta chain emerged from a study of shared clonotypes between healthy human individuals. Across the whole study: Per-donor plates numbered three CD4 naive, three CD4 memory, two CD8 naive and one CD8 memory.

Study-wide points: Naive CD4 clonotypes were shared across several donors at roughly 4.6%.

In the case of this clone: Antigen specificity is unknown.

The CDR3 sequence is 15 residues long. The germline V gene has CDR1 MNHEY and CDR2 SVGAGI. J was trimmed by 4 bases and V by 7 bases; bases with no gene match: 10. Per the authors' pipeline: Junction-only sequences produced by ImmunoSEQ had no quality scores, so filtering differed. This table comes from immunoSEQ multiplex PCR, and its TCRdb copy is limited to in-frame clones, with some not included. The V and J calls and clone size were taken over from that table, and D and trimming were inferred from the DNA. The data hold about 2.4 million clones, with more than 90% observed a single time. Sequenced material: naive CD4+ T cells sorted from blood. Subset: CD45RA+ positively selected. The rearrangement joins TRBV6-5 to TRBJ2-7, with 10 bases that match TRBD1. The receptor was derived from a man between 18 and 35 years old in good health. The CDR3 DNA sequence: TGTGCCAGCACCTACCGGGACAGGGGAGGGTACGAGCAGTACTTC. Its protein is CASTYRDRGGYEQYF.